The 30 T cell receptor beta chains in this list originate from one sample, sequenced in a study of T cell repertoires in cytomegalovirus infection. TCRdb processed the reads anew with MiXCR; each CDR3 protein has one entry. The table has roughly 500,000 distinct CDR3 sequences, about 10% seen once. The sequenced material came from PBMCs. Receptors were obtained from a human donor in good health (CMV status not recorded). Some clones in this sample may be carry-over from other donors' samples.

This clonotype occurred many times. The V and J genes are TRBV18 and TRBJ2-7, with TRBD2 matching 7 bases. CDR1 and CDR2 (germline): KGHSH, LQKENI. V shed 6 bases, J shed 4 bases, and the junction held 6 bases outside the gene matches. This CDR3 has 13 amino acids. The CDR3 loop is CASSTQGGYEQYF. In DNA, the CDR3 is TGTGCCAGCTCTACCCAGGGAGGGTACGAGCAGTACTTC. Combining the CDR3 with reference TRBV18 and TRBJ2-7 gives the whole variable domain NAGVMQNPRHLVRRRGQEARLRCSPMKGHSHVYWYRQLPEEGLKFMVYLQKENIIDESGMPKERFSAEFPKEGPSILRIQQVVRGDSAAYFCASSTQGGYEQYFGPGTRLTVT.

The chain couples TRBV9 to TRBJ2-2; tentative D call: TRBD1 (6 bases). Germline CDR1 and CDR2: SGDLS and YYNGEE. Trimming left V 4 bases short and J 4 bases short, with 11 bases between. This CDR3 contains 14 residues. DNA for the CDR3: TGTGCCAGCAGCCCACGGGACATCACCGGGGAGCTGTTTTTT. It yields the protein CASSPRDITGELFF.

This clonotype was seen repeatedly, ten times or more. This chain joins TRBV20-1 and TRBJ2-1; D is tentatively TRBD1 or TRBD2 (5 bases each). V was pared by 3 bases and J by 4 bases, with 25 bases between. The CDR3 totals 18 residues. Per the germline V gene, CDR1 is DFQATT and CDR2 is SNEGSKA (reference sequence). CDR3 sequence reads: CSASPLNLRDLTYNEQFF. DNA of the CDR3: TGCAGTGCTAGCCCCCTTAACCTCCGGGACCTAACTTACAATGAGCAGTTCTTC.

This clonotype was detected many times. The chain carries TRBV15 and TRBJ1-2; D ambiguous. Trimming shortened V by 2 bases and J by 4 bases, and 5 bases separated the two germline ends. The CDR3 totals 12 residues. Germline V gives CDR1 LNHNV, CDR2 YYDKDF (reference sequence). CDR3 nucleotide sequence: TGTGCCACCAGCAGATTGTCCTATGGCTACACCTTC. Translating it yields CATSRLSYGYTF.

This clonotype was seen many times. This chain's CDR3 is CASSEALQGSSYEQYF. The CDR3 bases are TGTGCCAGCAGTGAAGCGCTACAGGGGTCCTCCTACGAGCAGTACTTC. The chain recombines TRBV6-1 with TRBJ2-7; TRBD1 matches 7 bases. Trimming took 0 bases from V and 0 from J; bases not matched to a gene: 5. Germline loops: CDR1 MNHNS, CDR2 SASEGT. The CDR3 is 16 residues long.

This clonotype has at least ten counts. The chain recombines TRBV7-3 with TRBJ2-2, with D perhaps TRBD1 (8 bases). CDR1 and CDR2 from the germline V gene are SGHTA and FQGTGA. Trimming took off 0 bases at V and 4 bases at J, with 15 bases between the two ends. The CDR3 spans 17 residues. The CDR3 DNA sequence: TGTGCCAGCAGCTTAACAGGGAACAGGGGGGGCACCGGGGAGCTGTTTTTT. It encodes CASSLTGNRGGTGELFF.

The rearrangement links TRBV20-1 to TRBJ2-1, with a possible D match to TRBD2 (5 bases). Deletions cut 5 bases from V and 7 bases from J, with 18 bases between. Germline V gene data show CDR1 as DFQATT and CDR2 as SNEGSKA (reference sequence). The length of the CDR3 is 14 residues. CDR3 nucleotides: TGCAGTGCTGAACTTAAGCGGTCTTGGAATGAGCAGTTCTTC. Translated: CSAELKRSWNEQFF.

This clonotype was seen many times. The chain recombines TRBV28 with TRBJ2-7; 12 nucleotides line up with TRBD1. Germline V lookup: CDR1 MDHEN, CDR2 SYDVKM. The CDR3 has 17 residues. V gave up 4 bases and J gave up 3 bases; unmatched junction bases: 10. The CDR3 protein is CASSSPGQGAQYYEQYF. CDR3 in DNA: TGTGCCAGCAGTTCCCCGGGACAGGGGGCCCAGTACTACGAGCAGTACTTC.

As concerns this clonotype: This may be a read error: a much more frequent sequence differs by one nucleotide. CDR3 protein: CASSFVQYKNTF. For the CDR3, the DNA is TGTGCCAGCAGTTTCGTTCAGTACAAGAACACCTTC. The rearrangement links TRBV28 to TRBJ1-2; D is unresolved. The CDR3 covers 12 residues. The V and J ends lost 3 bases and 12 bases respectively, with 14 bases between them. The germline CDR1 and CDR2 sequences are MDHEN and SYDVKM.

The genes are TRBV7-9 and TRBJ1-4; D gene ambiguous. The CDR3 runs to 17 residues. Between the trimmed V and J ends, which lost 4 bases and 0 bases, there was a span of 15 bases. Germline-derived CDR1 and CDR2 are SEHNR and FQNEAQ (reference sequence). CDR3 bases: TGTGCCAGCAGCTCCTTGAGGTCGGAGGCAACTAATGAAAAACTGTTTTTT. It codes for CASSSLRSEATNEKLFF.

This clonotype was seen ten or more times. The rearrangement joins TRBV12-5 to TRBJ1-5; D possibly corresponds to TRBD1 (5 bases). Germline-derived CDR1 and CDR2 are LGHNT and FRNRAP. The CDR3 is 12 amino acids. With 2 bases removed from V and 9 bases from J, the gap between germline ends came to 8 bases. Here the CDR3 reads CASGLPRGPQHF. In DNA, the CDR3 is TGTGCTAGTGGTTTGCCTAGGGGGCCCCAGCATTTT.

For the CDR3, the DNA is TGTGCCAGCAGTTTATTGGAAGACAGGGGTCCCGGGGAGCTGTTTTTT. It specifies CASSLLEDRGPGELFF. The chain employs TRBV28 and TRBJ2-2; 8 bases match TRBD1. J gave up 6 bases and V 1 base, and 7 bases lay outside the gene matches. The CDR3 consists of 16 residues. The V gene's germline CDR1 is MDHEN and CDR2 SYDVKM. The whole variable domain, remainder taken from reference TRBV28 and TRBJ2-2, is DVKVTQSSRYLVKRTGEKVFLECVQDMDHENMFWYRQDPGLGLRLIYFSYDVKMKEKGDIPEGYSVSREKKERFSLILESASTNQTSMYLCASSLLEDRGPGELFFGEGSRLTVL.

The gene calls are TRBV5-1 and TRBJ1-4; D unclear. Germline-derived CDR1 and CDR2 are SGHRS and YFSETQ. The CDR3 loop spans 15 amino acids. Trimming took off 0 bases at V and 7 bases at J, with 13 bases between the two ends. The CDR3 sequence is CASSLDSAGSEKLFF. CDR3 nucleotide sequence: TGCGCCAGCAGCTTGGACTCAGCGGGGAGTGAAAAACTGTTTTTT. Variable domain in full (rest from reference TRBV5-1 and TRBJ1-4): KAGVTQTPRYLIKTRGQQVTLSCSPISGHRSVSWYQQTPGQGLQFLFEYFSETQRNKGNFPGRFSGRQFSNSRSEMNVSTLELGDSALYLCASSLDSAGSEKLFFGSGTQLSVL.

This clonotype showed up many times. This chain links TRBV20-1 with TRBJ1-6; D is undetermined. V was clipped by 7 bases and J by 9 bases, with 7 bases between them. The V gene's germline CDR1 is DFQATT and CDR2 SNEGSKA (reference sequence). CDR3 length equals 10 residues. CDR3 sequence: CSDKGSPLHF. CDR3 bases: TGCAGTGATAAGGGTTCACCCCTCCACTTT.

The chain is built from TRBV14 and TRBJ2-3; 7 nucleotides match TRBD2. Trimming at V came to 0 bases and at J to 0 bases, leaving 9 bases not matched to a gene. The CDR3 totals 18 residues. Germline V gene data show CDR1 as SGHDN and CDR2 as FVKESK. DNA for the CDR3: TGTGCCAGCAGCCAAGAAGATTTCCCAGCGGGGAGCACAGATACGCAGTATTTT. Amino acids: CASSQEDFPAGSTDTQYF.

This clonotype was recorded a few times. The chain combines TRBV7-9 with TRBJ2-7; 7 bases map to TRBD1. Per the germline V gene, CDR1 is SEHNR and CDR2 is FQNEAQ (reference sequence). Germline trimming cut 6 bases from V and 5 bases from J; bases unmatched to any gene: 1. The CDR3 is 11 amino acids. In DNA form, the CDR3 reads TGTGCCAGCAGAGACAGGGACGAGCAGTACTTC. Amino acids: CASRDRDEQYF.

This clonotype was seen ten or more times. This CDR3 is CASSVGDSNQPQHF. The CDR3 DNA follows: TGTGCCAGCAGCGTTGGGGACAGCAATCAGCCCCAGCATTTT. This chain connects TRBV9 to TRBJ1-5, with D possibly matching TRBD1 (5 bases). Per the germline V gene, CDR1 is SGDLS and CDR2 is YYNGEE. This CDR3 has 14 residues. V lost 2 bases and J lost 1, with 7 bases in between.

This clonotype was seen at least ten times. The CDR3 here is CASNGRLLGTDTQYF. The DNA for the CDR3 is TGTGCCAGCAACGGGAGGTTATTGGGCACAGATACGCAGTATTTT. The V gene is TRBV7-2, the J gene TRBJ2-3; 7 nucleotides agree with TRBD2. This CDR3 region has 15 residues. V shed 7 bases and J 1 base; nucleotides not matched to a gene: 8. CDR1 and CDR2 from the germline V gene are SGHTA and FQGNSA.

At least ten counts were recorded for this clonotype. The rearrangement uses TRBV18 and TRBJ2-2; no firm D call. V was pared by 3 bases and J by 2 bases, with 7 bases between. Per germline, CDR1 KGHSH and CDR2 LQKENI. The CDR3 sequence is 14 residues long. The CDR3 nucleotides are TGTGCCAGCTCACCCAAGGAAAACACCGGGGAGCTGTTTTTT. It yields the protein CASSPKENTGELFF.

This clonotype showed up many times. V usage is TRBV6-6 and J usage is TRBJ2-7; 8 nucleotides agree with TRBD1. The CDR3 extends over 13 amino acids. Germline CDR1 is MNHNY and CDR2 is SVGAGI (reference sequence). Unmatched junction bases numbered 3, after V lost 6 bases and J lost 2 bases. The CDR3 DNA follows: TGTGCCAGCAGGGGGGGACAGGCCTACGAGCAGTACTTC. It specifies CASRGGQAYEQYF.

This clonotype was counted many times. This chain uses TRBV25-1 with TRBJ1-4; TRBD1 is a possible D gene (6 bases). CDR1 and CDR2 (germline): MGHDK, SYGVNS. This CDR3 has 15 residues. The V end was cut by 4 bases, the J end by 5 bases, with 14 bases between. This CDR3 reads CASSGLQGLNEKLFF. The CDR3 nucleotides read TGTGCCAGCAGTGGCTTACAGGGACTGAATGAAAAACTGTTTTTT.

The gene calls are TRBV19 and TRBJ1-5; 7 bases fit TRBD1. J was trimmed by 0 bases and V by 3 bases; bases with no gene match: 8. The CDR3 sequence is 17 residues long. From germline, CDR1 is LNHDA and CDR2 SQIVND (reference sequence). This CDR3 reads CASSIRGGGYSNQPQHF. DNA for the CDR3: TGTGCCAGTAGTATCAGGGGAGGGGGCTATAGCAATCAGCCCCAGCATTTT.

There are many counts of this clonotype. The chain employs TRBV7-9 and TRBJ1-2, with a possible D match to TRBD1 (6 bases). This CDR3 is 14 amino acids long. V was cut by 7 bases and J by 1 base, with 13 bases left in between. In germline, CDR1 is SEHNR, CDR2 FQNEAQ (reference sequence). CDR3 residues: CASTKRTVNYGYTF. The CDR3 coding sequence is TGTGCCAGCACCAAAAGGACAGTTAACTATGGCTACACCTTC.

This clonotype was picked up many times. V and J are TRBV11-3 and TRBJ2-2, with TRBD1 matching over 9 bases. The germline V gene encodes CDR1 SGHNT and CDR2 YENEEA. The V gene end was trimmed by 4 bases and the J gene end by 3 bases; junction bases not matched to a gene: 3. CDR3 length: 15 amino acids. The CDR3: CASSWGQGDTGELFF. The DNA of the CDR3 is TGTGCCAGCAGCTGGGGACAGGGTGACACCGGGGAGCTGTTTTTT.

This clonotype was observed at least ten times. This sequence joins TRBV10-3 and TRBJ1-2, with a tentative D call TRBD1 (5 bases). The CDR3 length is 12 residues. The V gene lost 8 bases and the J gene lost 8 bases, with 15 bases spanning the gap. Germline V gene lookup returns CDR1 ENHRY and CDR2 SYGVKD. The CDR3, as DNA: TGTGCCATCGCCCCGCAGGGCCAGGGCTACACCTTC. Translating it yields CAIAPQGQGYTF.

The rearrangement links TRBV24-1 to TRBJ2-5; 7 nucleotides agree with TRBD1. Trimming at V came to 4 bases and at J to 5 bases, leaving 9 bases not matched to a gene. Germline V CDR1 and CDR2: KGHDR, SFDVKD. The CDR3 runs 15 residues. CDR3 coding DNA: TGTGCCACCAGTGACCGGACAGGCAACGGGGAGACCCAGTACTTC. It specifies CATSDRTGNGETQYF.

This clonotype occurred many times. This sequence joins TRBV5-1 and TRBJ2-6, with a weak D call TRBD2 (6 bases). The CDR3 spans 15 residues. With 4 bases removed from V and 0 bases from J, the gap between germline ends came to 8 bases. The V gene's germline CDR1 is SGHRS and CDR2 YFSETQ. CDR3 residues: CASSHGGSGANVLTF. In DNA, the CDR3 is TGCGCCAGCAGCCACGGGGGCTCTGGGGCCAACGTCCTGACTTTC. Complete variable domain (other parts from reference TRBV5-1 and TRBJ2-6): KAGVTQTPRYLIKTRGQQVTLSCSPISGHRSVSWYQQTPGQGLQFLFEYFSETQRNKGNFPGRFSGRQFSNSRSEMNVSTLELGDSALYLCASSHGGSGANVLTFGAGSRLTVL.

This clonotype was seen at least ten times. The chain uses TRBV6-6 and TRBJ2-1; D is possibly TRBD2 (6 bases). This CDR3 has 14 amino acids. Trimming shortened V by 5 bases and J by 3 bases, and 11 bases separated the two germline ends. Germline assignment: CDR1 MNHNY and CDR2 SVGAGI (reference sequence). The CDR3 sequence is CASSVVGGYNEQFF. The CDR3 DNA follows: TGTGCCAGCAGTGTCGTGGGGGGCTACAATGAGCAGTTCTTC.

The sample holds many counts of this clonotype. The chain links TRBV2 to TRBJ2-1; TRBD1 aligns across 7 bases. This CDR3 has 15 residues. Germline V CDR1 and CDR2: SNHLY, FYNNEI. Germline trimming cut 4 bases from V and 2 bases from J; bases unmatched to any gene: 5. CDR3 region: CASSVRGGAYNEQFF. DNA of the CDR3: TGTGCCAGCAGTGTGAGAGGGGGCGCCTACAATGAGCAGTTCTTC.

This clonotype was recorded at least ten times. This chain joins TRBV7-9 and TRBJ2-5; TRBD2 aligns across 8 bases. The germline CDR1 and CDR2 sequences are SEHNR and FQNEAQ (reference sequence). The CDR3 loop spans 16 amino acids. The V segment lost 4 bases and the J segment 1 base; nucleotides outside the gene matches: 8. The CDR3 loop is CASSSTGGGVQETQYF. The CDR3 coding sequence is TGTGCCAGCAGCTCCACGGGGGGGGGGGTCCAAGAGACCCAGTACTTC.